The clone carrying this T cell receptor (beta chain) has a handful of counts. Its antigen is undetermined. The record originates from a study of cytomegalovirus exposure and HLA in healthy donors. Study-level information: The study placed roughly four fifths of its approximately 400 genotyped donors in the Caucasian-associated ancestry cluster. Findings and limits, study-wide: In vitro assays verified that three CMV-associated chains recognized CMV antigens specifically. Among CMV-associated TCR beta chains, most appeared HLA-restricted in a later analysis. A missense DCLRE1C variant was associated with V- and J-gene trimming of TCR beta chains in a later analysis, and an independent cohort replicated the association.

The CDR3 extends over 19 amino acids. The V end lost 6 bases, the J end lost 5 bases, and 27 bases lay between the germline ends. Germline loops: CDR1 SGHTS, CDR2 YDEGEE. Use of 60 Vbeta and 13 Jbeta primers characterized the PCR. Assay: immunoSEQ multiplex PCR; the TCRdb copy retains only in-frame clones and omits some. There are 100,000 to 150,000 clones in the sample; around 76% occur only once, and approximately 30% lies in the top ten. The sample consisted of PBMCs. The chain joins TRBV5-8 to TRBJ1-6; tentative D call: TRBD1 (6 bases). This TCR was sampled from a man in his sixties in good health and CMV-seropositive. CDR3 coding DNA: TGTGCCAGCACCCCCGAGGTAAGTAGAAGGGGGAGGGATAATTCACCCCTCCACTTT. Residues: CASTPEVSRRGRDNSPLHF.